The 7 T cell receptor beta chains below all came from one sample that was sequenced in a study of cytomegalovirus exposure and HLA in healthy donors. Primers for the PCR totalled 60 Vbeta and 13 Jbeta. Method: immunoSEQ multiplex PCR; TCRdb's copy keeps in-frame clones and lacks some. In the table there are some 180,000 clones, over 70% of which are singletons. The sequenced sample was PBMCs. These receptors were taken from a male donor in good health and CMV-seronegative.

V usage is TRBV6-1 and J usage is TRBJ2-1; D is possibly TRBD2 (5 bases). Germline V gives CDR1 MNHNS, CDR2 SASEGT. Deletions cut 6 bases from V and 8 bases from J, with 8 bases between. The CDR3 has 11 residues. DNA for the CDR3: TGTGCCAGCAGACTAGAATATGAGCAGTTCTTC. Translation: CASRLEYEQFF.

The rearrangement links TRBV27 to TRBJ2-5; 7 bases are shared with TRBD1. The J call may be faulty, since TRBJ2-7 better matches the DNA end. The CDR3 is 13 residues long. CDR1 and CDR2 from the germline V gene are MNHEY and SMNVEV (reference sequence). Here the CDR3 reads CASSLRQGYEQYF. CDR3 DNA: TGTGCCAGCAGTCTTCGACAGGGATACGAGCAGTACTTC.

There are a few counts of this clone. V usage is TRBV5-5 and J usage is TRBJ1-5; D perhaps matches TRBD1 (5 bases). The V and J ends lost 5 bases and 3 bases respectively, with 12 bases between them. Germline CDR1 reads SGHKS; CDR2 reads YYEKEE (reference sequence). CDR3 length: 14 amino acids. The CDR3 loop reads CASSSTGSNQPQHF. CDR3 DNA sequence: TGTGCCAGCAGTTCTACAGGTTCCAATCAGCCCCAGCATTTT. Based on the CDR3 plus reference TRBV5-5 and TRBJ1-5, the full variable domain is DAGVTQSPTHLIKTRGQQVTLRCSPISGHKSVSWYQQVLGQGPQFIFQYYEKEERGRGNFPDRFSARQFPNYSSELNVNALLLGDSALYLCASSSTGSNQPQHFGDGTRLSIL.

The chain couples TRBV11-1 to TRBJ2-1, with D perhaps TRBD2 (6 bases). The CDR3 loop spans 12 amino acids. Per germline, CDR1 SGHAT and CDR2 FQDESV (reference sequence). Trimming cost V 4 bases and J 6 bases, with 7 bases left between them. The CDR3 region is CASSSTSNEQFF. CDR3 DNA sequence: TGTGCCAGCAGCTCGACTAGCAATGAGCAGTTCTTC.

The chain couples TRBV11-2 to TRBJ1-1, with D perhaps TRBD1 (6 bases). Germline CDR1 SGHAT, CDR2 FQNNGV. This CDR3 has 14 amino acids. Between the trimmed V and J ends, which lost 4 bases and 1 base, there was a span of 10 bases. The CDR3 reads CASSWTDQNTEAFF. The CDR3 DNA reads TGTGCCAGCAGCTGGACAGACCAGAACACTGAAGCTTTCTTT. Full variable domain (rest looked up from reference TRBV11-2 and TRBJ1-1): EAGVAQSPRYKIIEKRQSVAFWCNPISGHATLYWYQQILGQGPKLLIQFQNNGVVDDSQLPKDRFSAERLKGVDSTLKIQPAKLEDSAVYLCASSWTDQNTEAFFGQGTRLTVV.

The table lists this clone with a few counts. The chain uses TRBV7-9 and TRBJ2-7; 7 nucleotides line up with TRBD1. The CDR3 runs 15 residues. V was pared by 3 bases and J by 5 bases, with 10 bases of the junction left unmatched. CDR1 and CDR2 (germline): SEHNR, FQNEAQ (reference sequence). Here the CDR3 DNA reads TGTGCCAGCAGCTTCGGTAGACAGGGTCTCGACGAGCAGTACTTC. The encoded protein is CASSFGRQGLDEQYF. Using reference TRBV7-9 and TRBJ2-7 for the parts outside the CDR3, the full variable domain is DTGVSQNPRHKITKRGQNVTFRCDPISEHNRLYWYRQTLGQGPEFLTYFQNEAQLEKSRLLSDRFSAERPKGSFSTLEIQRTEQGDSAMYLCASSFGRQGLDEQYFGPGTRLTVT.

The rearrangement joins TRBV25-1 to TRBJ2-1; TRBD2 matches at 8 bases. Germline V gene lookup returns CDR1 MGHDK and CDR2 SYGVNS. The CDR3 is made up of 16 amino acids. V shed 0 bases and J 7 bases; nucleotides not matched to a gene: 8. The chain's CDR3 is CASSEYRGRRGNEQFF. The CDR3, as DNA: TGTGCCAGCAGTGAATACCGCGGGAGGCGAGGTAATGAGCAGTTCTTC. The variable domain in full, completed from reference TRBV25-1 and TRBJ2-1, reads EADIYQTPRYLVIGTGKKITLECSQTMGHDKMYWYQQDPGMELHLIHYSYGVNSTEKGDLSSESTVSRIRTEHFPLTLESARPSHTSQYLCASSEYRGRRGNEQFFGPGTRLTVL.